These 7 T cell receptor beta chains were all obtained from the same sample, sequenced in a study of blood T cell repertoires in COVID-19. Some clones are missing from TCRdb's copy, which holds only in-frame ones; the method was immunoSEQ multiplex PCR. Seen here are 150,000 to 200,000 clones, about 90% observed once, and the top ten hold approximately 4.8%. Sequencing used peripheral blood. The receptors come from a man younger than 45 with COVID-19, enrolled during active disease.

The rearrangement joins TRBV7-9 to TRBJ2-1; weak D call: TRBD1 (5 bases). Between the trimmed V and J ends, which lost 2 bases and 2 bases, there was a span of 10 bases. Germline V gene lookup returns CDR1 SEHNR and CDR2 FQNEAQ (reference sequence). This CDR3 has 15 amino acids. The CDR3 spells CASSLRGPPYNEQFF. CDR3 DNA sequence: TGTGCCAGCAGCTTAAGGGGTCCCCCCTACAATGAGCAGTTCTTC. The full variable domain, its missing parts supplied by reference TRBV7-9 and TRBJ2-1, is DTGVSQNPRHKITKRGQNVTFRCDPISEHNRLYWYRQTLGQGPEFLTYFQNEAQLEKSRLLSDRFSAERPKGSFSTLEIQRTEQGDSAMYLCASSLRGPPYNEQFFGPGTRLTVL.

This clone came up once. This chain joins TRBV4-3 and TRBJ1-2; maybe TRBD1 (5 bases). The V gene lost 1 base and the J gene lost 4 bases, with 13 bases spanning the gap. The CDR3 has 15 residues. From germline, CDR1 is LGHNA and CDR2 YSLEER. The CDR3 protein is CASSQGFDSAYGYTF. The DNA of the CDR3 is TGCGCCAGCAGCCAAGGTTTCGACAGCGCCTATGGCTACACCTTC.

The genes are TRBV27 and TRBJ2-7; weak D call: TRBD2 (5 bases). Per germline, CDR1 MNHEY and CDR2 SMNVEV (reference sequence). The V end was cut by 5 bases, the J end by 6 bases, with 17 bases between. The CDR3 length is 14 residues. The CDR3 reads CASSMTGISPEQYF. CDR3 nucleotides: TGTGCCAGCAGTATGACCGGGATTTCCCCCGAGCAGTACTTC.

The J gene is TRBJ2-2, the V gene TRBV28; D gene ambiguous. The V end was cut by 5 bases, the J end by 3 bases, with 10 bases between. Germline CDR1 reads MDHEN; CDR2 reads SYDVKM. CDR3 length: 14 residues. As DNA, the CDR3 is TGTGCCAGCAGTCAAATCGGTCACACCGGGGAGCTGTTTTTT. This codes for CASSQIGHTGELFF.

The V call is TRBV19, the J call TRBJ1-2; 12 bases agree with TRBD1. Losses at the gene ends were 7 bases for V and 2 bases for J; bases not matched to a gene: 8. The length of the CDR3 is 16 residues. Germline-derived CDR1 and CDR2 are LNHDA and SQIVND (reference sequence). CDR3 nucleotide sequence: TGTGCCAGTATCCGGGACAGGGGGCGAAAGAACTATGGCTACACCTTC. Translating gives CASIRDRGRKNYGYTF.

This rearrangement joins TRBV28 to TRBJ1-2; possibly TRBD1 for D (6 bases). The CDR3 contains 13 residues. The V end lost 6 bases, the J end lost 1 base, and 9 bases lay between the germline ends. CDR1 and CDR2 from the germline V gene are MDHEN and SYDVKM. The DNA of the CDR3 is TGTGCCAGCAGGAAACAGGGTAACTATGGCTACACCTTC. Translating it yields CASRKQGNYGYTF.

The chain has TRBV9 and TRBJ2-1; 7 bases are a match to TRBD2. Germline values: CDR1 SGDLS, CDR2 YYNGEE. The CDR3 loop spans 17 amino acids. V shed 4 bases and J 4 bases; nucleotides not matched to a gene: 14. The CDR3 bases are TGTGCCAGCAGCCTCCGCGGGCTAGCGGACCGGTACAATGAGCAGTTCTTC. It specifies CASSLRGLADRYNEQFF.